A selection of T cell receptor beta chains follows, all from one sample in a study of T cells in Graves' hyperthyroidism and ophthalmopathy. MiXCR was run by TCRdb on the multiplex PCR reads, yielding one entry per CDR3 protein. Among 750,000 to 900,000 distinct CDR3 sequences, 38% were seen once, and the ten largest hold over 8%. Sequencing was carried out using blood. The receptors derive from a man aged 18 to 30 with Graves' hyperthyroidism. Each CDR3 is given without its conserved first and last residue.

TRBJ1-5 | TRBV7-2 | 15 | ASSLGPDRGGNQPQH
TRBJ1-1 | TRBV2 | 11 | ASSDDRGGEAF
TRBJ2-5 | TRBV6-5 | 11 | ASSVTSSGTQY
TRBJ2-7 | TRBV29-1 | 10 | SVEDGRYEQY
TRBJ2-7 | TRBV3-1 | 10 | ASSLQLNEQY
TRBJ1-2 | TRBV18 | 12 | ASSPLGEVDGYT
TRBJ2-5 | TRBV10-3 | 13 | AISERDMYQETQY
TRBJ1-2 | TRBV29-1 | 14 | SVEDRSSRQGDGYT
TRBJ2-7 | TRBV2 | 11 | ASSGGYSYEQY
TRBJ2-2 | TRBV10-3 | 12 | AISTGGPGGELF
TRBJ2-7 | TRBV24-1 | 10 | APAREPYEQY
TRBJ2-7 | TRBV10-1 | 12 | ASSQDTSGNEQY
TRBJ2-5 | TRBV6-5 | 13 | ASSYFSGAQETQY
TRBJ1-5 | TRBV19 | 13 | AWSVLGPLNQPQH
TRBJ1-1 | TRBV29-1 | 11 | SVEVGNYDEAF
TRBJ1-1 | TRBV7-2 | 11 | ASSLERHTEAF
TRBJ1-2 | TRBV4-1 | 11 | ASSASFQGGYT
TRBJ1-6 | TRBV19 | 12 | ASSSTGGYSPLH
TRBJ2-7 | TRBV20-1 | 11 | SAPPDSSYEQY
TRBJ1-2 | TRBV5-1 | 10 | ASSLTDYGYT
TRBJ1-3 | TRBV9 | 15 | ASSVDPGQGSGNTIY
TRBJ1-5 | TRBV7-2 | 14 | ASSWTTGVGNQPQH
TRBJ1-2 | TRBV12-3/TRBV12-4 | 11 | ASSSTGLQGYT
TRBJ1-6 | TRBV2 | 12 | ASKAGGYNSPLH
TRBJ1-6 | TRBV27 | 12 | ASSMDRARSPLH
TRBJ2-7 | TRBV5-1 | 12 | ASSTDGSSYEQY
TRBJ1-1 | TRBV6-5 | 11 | ASSSNGVTEAF
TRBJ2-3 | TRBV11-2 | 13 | ASSPTRGYTDTQY
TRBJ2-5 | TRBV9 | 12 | ASSGDAAQETQY
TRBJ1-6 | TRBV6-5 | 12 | ASSAGGNYSPLH
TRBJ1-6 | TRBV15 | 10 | ATSRSNSPLH
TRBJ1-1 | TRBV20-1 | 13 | SASDPSTGNTEAF
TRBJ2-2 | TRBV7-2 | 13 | ASSEFDGNTGELF
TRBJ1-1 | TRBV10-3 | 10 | ALTGPNTEAF
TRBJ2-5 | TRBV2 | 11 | ASGGLAMETQY
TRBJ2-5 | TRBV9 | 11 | ASSAGEGETQY
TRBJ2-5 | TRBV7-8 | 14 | ASSSTSGGALETQY
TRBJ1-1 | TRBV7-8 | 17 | ASSLAMIRQGVGNTEAF
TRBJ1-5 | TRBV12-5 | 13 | ASGLGQGNNQPQH
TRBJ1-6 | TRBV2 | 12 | ASSHTGENSPLH
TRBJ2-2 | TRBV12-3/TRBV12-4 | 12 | ASDSGTSAGELF
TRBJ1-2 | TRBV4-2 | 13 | ASSQDLSVGNGYT
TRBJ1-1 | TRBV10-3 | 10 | AIRGTGTEAF
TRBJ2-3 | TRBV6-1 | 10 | ASSEATDTQY
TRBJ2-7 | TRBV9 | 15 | ASSVGPGLAGEYEQY
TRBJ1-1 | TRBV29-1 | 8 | SVKNTEAF
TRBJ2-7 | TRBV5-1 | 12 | ASSLYTTQYEQY
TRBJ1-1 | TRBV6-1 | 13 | ASSVVVDTAAEAF
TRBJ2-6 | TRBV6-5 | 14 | ASSSGTGSGANVLT
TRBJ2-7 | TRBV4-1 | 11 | ASSQGAMYEQY
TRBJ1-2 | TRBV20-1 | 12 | SAREGTGGSGYT
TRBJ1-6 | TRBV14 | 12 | ARDLGQGSSPLH
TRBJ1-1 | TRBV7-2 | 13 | ASSPRDTVYTEAF
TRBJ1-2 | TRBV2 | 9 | ASNENYGYT
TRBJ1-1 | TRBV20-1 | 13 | SAMDEGTANTEAF